Listed here are 19 T cell receptor beta chains from one sample, sequenced in a study of blood T cell repertoires in COVID-19. Clones were sequenced by immunoSEQ multiplex PCR, and TCRdb holds only the in-frame ones, with some missing. The table has approximately 20,000 clones, more than 75% seen once. Sequencing used peripheral blood. The source of these receptors is a human donor in a cohort sampled during active COVID-19.

This chain links TRBV11-2 with TRBJ2-3, with 7 bases identical to TRBD1. Per the germline V gene, CDR1 is SGHAT and CDR2 is FQNNGV. This CDR3 comprises 16 residues. J gave up 0 bases and V 8 bases, and 11 bases lay outside the gene matches. CDR3 protein: CASGDRDSASTDTQYF. The CDR3 nucleotides read TGTGCCAGCGGGGACCGGGACAGTGCTAGCACAGATACGCAGTATTTT. Together with reference TRBV11-2 and TRBJ2-3, the CDR3 gives the full variable domain: EAGVAQSPRYKIIEKRQSVAFWCNPISGHATLYWYQQILGQGPKLLIQFQNNGVVDDSQLPKDRFSAERLKGVDSTLKIQPAKLEDSAVYLCASGDRDSASTDTQYFGPGTRLTVL.

About this clone itself: Germline is not matched at one junction end, which may reflect a read error. The chain links TRBV9 to TRBJ2-7; 10 positions agree with TRBD1. There are 13 residues in the CDR3. Germline-derived CDR1 and CDR2 are SGDLS and YYNGEE. The CDR3 loop is CASSLRVGTGVHF. The CDR3 nucleotides read TGTGCCAGCAGCCTTCGTGTCGGGACAGGGGTCCACTTC.

The rearrangement joins TRBV30 to TRBJ2-2, with a possible D match to TRBD2 (6 bases). CDR1 and CDR2 (germline): GTSNPN, SVGIG (reference sequence). This CDR3 has 12 residues. Deletions cut 8 bases from V and 6 bases from J, with 13 bases between. Written as DNA, the CDR3 is TGTGCCCCTCGGAGGGGCGCCGGGGAGCTGTTTTTT. It codes for CAPRRGAGELFF. Filled out from reference TRBV30 and TRBJ2-2, the complete variable domain reads SQTIHQWPATLVQPVGSPLSLECTVEGTSNPNLYWYRQAAGRGLQLLFYSVGIGQISSEVPQNLSASRPQDRQFILSSKKLLLSDSGFYLCAPRRGAGELFFGEGSRLTVL.

The chain has TRBV18 and TRBJ2-5; 7 nucleotides agree with TRBD1. The CDR3 contains 15 residues. Germline values: CDR1 KGHSH, CDR2 LQKENI. After removal of 2 bases from V and 5 bases from J, the junction contained 8 bases not matched to a gene. CDR3 nucleotide sequence: TGTGCCAGCTCACCATCCAGGACAGGCCGGGAGACCCAGTACTTC. It is translated as CASSPSRTGRETQYF.

The sample holds a few counts of this clone. This chain connects TRBV4-2 to TRBJ2-3, with 9 bases identical to TRBD2. After removal of 0 bases from V and 3 bases from J, the junction contained 10 bases not matched to a gene. Germline CDR1 is LGHNA and CDR2 is YNFKEQ. CDR3 size: 18 residues. CDR3 residues: CASSQENLAGASTDTQYF. The CDR3 nucleotides read TGTGCCAGCAGCCAAGAAAACTTAGCGGGAGCTTCAACAGATACGCAGTATTTT.

The chain couples TRBV7-2 to TRBJ2-1; 12 bases are a match to TRBD1. Germline CDR1 reads SGHTA; CDR2 reads FQGNSA. The CDR3 totals 17 residues. Losses at the gene ends were 1 base for V and 6 bases for J; bases not matched to a gene: 7. CDR3 bases: TGTGCCAGCAGCTTAGTATCCGGGACAGGGGGCAGCAATGAGCAGTTCTTC. Protein sequence: CASSLVSGTGGSNEQFF.

This CDR3 is CASSLGGGAAYNEQFF. Here the CDR3 DNA reads TGTGCCAGCAGCCTAGGAGGGGGGGCCGCTTACAATGAGCAGTTCTTC. The rearrangement links TRBV5-6 to TRBJ2-1, with D maybe TRBD2 (7 bases). This CDR3 is built from 16 residues. Trimming took 4 bases from V and 4 from J, leaving 18 bases between them. In germline, CDR1 is SGHDT, CDR2 YYEEEE.

The rearrangement uses TRBV28 and TRBJ1-2, with D hard to call. Germline CDR1 MDHEN, CDR2 SYDVKM. Between the trimmed V and J ends, which lost 5 bases and 0 bases, there was a span of 13 bases. This CDR3 comprises 15 residues. The CDR3 sequence: CASSPHRVANYGYTF. The CDR3 bases are TGTGCCAGCAGTCCCCACAGAGTCGCTAACTATGGCTACACCTTC.

The chain links TRBV5-1 to TRBJ2-7; D is perhaps TRBD1 (6 bases). Germline V gives CDR1 SGHRS, CDR2 YFSETQ. V lost 5 bases to trimming and J lost 0 bases, with 18 bases between them. The CDR3 contains 16 residues. CDR3 nucleotides: TGCGCCAGCAGTGGGGTTGCAGGGGCAGGCTCCTACGAGCAGTACTTC. Amino acid sequence: CASSGVAGAGSYEQYF.

The V call is TRBV7-3, the J call TRBJ2-1, with a weak D call TRBD1 (6 bases). The CDR3 is made up of 14 amino acids. Germline V gives CDR1 SGHTA, CDR2 FQGTGA. With 5 bases removed from V and 8 bases from J, the gap between germline ends came to 16 bases. This CDR3 is CASSQGILGDEQFF. The CDR3 nucleotides read TGTGCCAGCAGCCAGGGGATCCTAGGGGATGAGCAGTTCTTC.

This clone was recorded only once. J is TRBJ1-1 and V is TRBV29-1; no clear D. Germline-derived CDR1 and CDR2 are SQVTM and ANQGSEA. Trimming removed 6 bases from V and 1 base from J, with 9 bases in between. CDR3 length: 12 amino acids. The CDR3 here is CSVRRENTEAFF. The CDR3 bases are TGCAGCGTGCGGCGGGAGAACACTGAAGCTTTCTTT.

J is TRBJ1-2 and V is TRBV5-6; TRBD1 might be the D (5 bases). Between the trimmed V and J ends, which lost 4 bases and 4 bases, there was a span of 17 bases. Germline V lookup: CDR1 SGHDT, CDR2 YYEEEE. The CDR3 has 15 residues. CDR3 sequence: CASSPVGAGSYGYTF. CDR3 coding DNA: TGTGCCAGCAGCCCTGTGGGTGCAGGGTCCTATGGCTACACCTTC. Complete variable domain (other parts from reference TRBV5-6 and TRBJ1-2): DAGVTQSPTHLIKTRGQQVTLRCSPKSGHDTVSWYQQALGQGPQFIFQYYEEEERQRGNFPDRFSGHQFPNYSSELNVNALLLGDSALYLCASSPVGAGSYGYTFGSGTRLTVV.

DNA for the CDR3: TGTGCCAGCAGCGTGGTGGGACAGGGCCCCGGAGAGCAGTACTTC. It yields the protein CASSVVGQGPGEQYF. The V and J genes are TRBV9 and TRBJ2-7, with 9 bases fitting TRBD1. Germline CDR1 is SGDLS and CDR2 is YYNGEE. With 2 bases clipped from V and 7 bases from J, the junction kept 10 bases outside the gene matches. The CDR3 covers 15 residues.

The chain recombines TRBV7-6 with TRBJ2-2; D unresolved. CDR1 SGHVS and CDR2 FNYEAQ come from the germline V gene. Trimming left V 4 bases short and J 1 base short, with 10 bases between. This CDR3 contains 15 residues. DNA for the CDR3: TGTGCCAGCAGCTCCACTGAATTGAACACCGGGGAGCTGTTTTTT. This translates into CASSSTELNTGELFF.

CDR3 DNA: TGTGCCAGCTCGGGGACAGGGGGGCCATACGAGCAGTACTTC. Translated: CASSGTGGPYEQYF. The V call is TRBV18, the J call TRBJ2-7; 11 bases are shared with TRBD1. Unmatched junction bases numbered 5, after V lost 6 bases and J lost 4 bases. The CDR3 is 14 amino acids. From germline, CDR1 is KGHSH and CDR2 LQKENI.

The genes are TRBV9 and TRBJ1-2; 7 bases are a match to TRBD1. The CDR3 runs to 14 residues. V was clipped by 4 bases and J by 4 bases; unmatched bases: 7. Germline-derived CDR1 and CDR2 are SGDLS and YYNGEE. The CDR3 spells CASSPNRGIYGYTF. The DNA of the CDR3 is TGTGCCAGCAGCCCAAACAGGGGAATCTATGGCTACACCTTC.

The gene calls are TRBV6-6 and TRBJ1-4, with D possibly being TRBD1 (6 bases). V lost 2 bases to trimming and J lost 7 bases, with 11 bases between them. The V gene's germline CDR1 is MNHNY and CDR2 SVGAGI (reference sequence). This CDR3 region has 14 residues. CDR3 residues: CASSYTDRIEKLFF. The CDR3 DNA follows: TGTGCCAGCAGTTACACTGACAGGATTGAAAAACTGTTTTTT.

The V call is TRBV28, the J call TRBJ2-6; D remains ambiguous. This CDR3 region has 16 residues. V lost 4 bases and J 3 bases, leaving 13 bases between the germline ends. Per germline, CDR1 MDHEN and CDR2 SYDVKM. This chain's CDR3 is CASSSTWIFGANVLTF. Here the CDR3 DNA reads TGTGCCAGCAGTTCGACATGGATCTTTGGGGCCAACGTCCTGACTTTC.

The chain joins TRBV25-1 to TRBJ2-5; D is uncertain. Trimming took 1 base from V and 4 from J, leaving 7 bases between them. This CDR3 is 13 amino acids long. Per the germline V gene, CDR1 is MGHDK and CDR2 is SYGVNS. CDR3 amino acids: CASSEWATETQYF. The CDR3 bases are TGTGCCAGCAGTGAATGGGCTACAGAGACCCAGTACTTC.